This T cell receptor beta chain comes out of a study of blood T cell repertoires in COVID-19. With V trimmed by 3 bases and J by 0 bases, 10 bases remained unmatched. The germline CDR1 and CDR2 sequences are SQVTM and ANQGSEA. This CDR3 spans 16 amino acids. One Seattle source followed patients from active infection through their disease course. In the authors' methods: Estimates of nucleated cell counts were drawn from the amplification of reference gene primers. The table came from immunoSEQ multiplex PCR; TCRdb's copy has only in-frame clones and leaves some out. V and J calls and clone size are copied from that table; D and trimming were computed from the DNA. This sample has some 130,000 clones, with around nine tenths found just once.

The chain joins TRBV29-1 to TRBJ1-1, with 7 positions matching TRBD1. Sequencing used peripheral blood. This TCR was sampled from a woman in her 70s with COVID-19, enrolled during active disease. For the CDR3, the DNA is TGCAGCGTTGACGCGGACAGGAAGAGAGTGAACACTGAAGCTTTCTTT. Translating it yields CSVDADRKRVNTEAFF.